This TCR beta chain came from a study of OX40 agonist ivuxolimab in advanced cancers. Regarding the complete study: Ivuxolimab was a fully human IgG2 agonistic monoclonal antibody targeting the costimulatory receptor OX40 (CD134). Partial responses were achieved by three dose-escalation patients, of whom one had hepatocellular carcinoma and two had cutaneous melanoma. Patients were allowed to have had prior anti-PD-1, anti-PD-L1 or anti-CTLA-4 therapy, and around two fifths of the dose-escalation patients had been treated with checkpoint inhibitors. Peripheral TCRbeta sequencing aimed to test whether ivuxolimab altered TCR sequence diversity and caused clonal T-cell expansion. The dose-escalation cohort was almost 85% male with a mean age of approximately 59 years, ranging from about 23 to 85. The paper reports the monotherapy dose-escalation portion (N = 52 patients) of the phase I ivuxolimab trial. Intravenous ivuxolimab was administered to patients every 2 weeks at six dose levels: 0.01, 0.1, 0.3, 1.5, 3 and 10 mg/kg. Of the roughly 52 dose-escalation patients, hepatocellular carcinoma was present in about 20, melanoma in around 15, renal cell carcinoma in 9 and head and neck cancer in 9. Here is what the overall study found, with its caveats: At doses of 0.1 to 3.0 mg/kg, clonal expansion of both CD4+ and CD8+ T cells in blood was seen between baseline and week 6. Which antigens the clonally expanded peripheral T cells were specific for was not determined. After ivuxolimab, more expanded clones were found on average in CD8+ T cells than in CD4+ T cells. In the 0.1-3.0 mg/kg groups, partial responders had among the lowest normalized peripheral clonal expansion, particularly in CD8+ T cells. Low levels of normalized T-cell clonal expansion were also seen in some patients who did not respond.

Genomic DNA was isolated from the sorted cells so that the TCRbeta CDR3 region could be sequenced. TCRbeta CDR3 regions were sequenced using the immunoSEQ Assay. TCRdb carries this immuneACCESS record with in-frame sequences only. Its versions omit some clonotypes, under half of them owing to an unresolved V gene in the studies checked, with the rest unexplained. Within this sample are 65,000 to 95,000 clones, with approximately 94% of them counted one time only. The ten largest clones add up to roughly 9.8% of the sample. Patients with a history of autoimmune disease or receiving systemic immunosuppression were excluded from the trial. In every dose cohort, peripheral blood was drawn for TCR sequencing at baseline, cycle 4 day 1, and cycle 7 day 1. The samples were drawn from a first-in-human, open-label, multicenter phase I dose-escalation trial of ivuxolimab. Adults with locally advanced or metastatic melanoma, renal cell carcinoma, hepatocellular carcinoma or head and neck squamous cell carcinoma were enrolled in the trial. Before TCR sequencing, CD4+ T cells and CD8+ T cells were sorted from peripheral blood as separate populations.

Counted from cysteine to phenylalanine, this CDR3 has 14 amino acids. CDR3 DNA is the only sequence kept; it has 42 bases, read in frame from the first base. CDR1 and CDR2 were assigned from the germline V gene as SGHRS and YFSETQ. Deletion took 2 bases off V and 6 bases off J, with a span of 14 bases between the germline ends. A remark on this clone: Its specific antigen is unknown. No clone much larger than this one lies a single base away; base qualities are absent.

The origin of this receptor is an adult with an advanced solid tumor such as melanoma, head and neck, liver or kidney cancer. The specimen was CD4+ or CD8+ T cells sorted from blood, collected in a trial of the OX40 agonist ivuxolimab. The rearrangement joined TRBV5-1 to TRBJ1-2, and TRBD1 may be the D gene, going by 6 matching bases. Here the CDR3 is given as CASSFSRQADGYTF. The sequenced DNA is TGCGCCAGCAGCTTCTCCCGACAGGCGGATGGCTACACCTTC.